One sample yielded the 14 T cell receptor beta chains listed below, sequenced in a study of vaccination effects on CD4 cells after COVID-19. Generated by immunoSEQ multiplex PCR, the TCRdb table keeps only in-frame clones and is missing some. The sample yields 15,000 to 20,000 clones, around 76% seen once. These receptors lack a known antigen. ViraFEST assay sequencing came after antigen-specific CD4+ T cells were expanded with viral peptide pools. It was after roughly 11 days of culture that CD4+ T cells were isolated. The cohort was immunized with two doses of either the BNT162b2 or mRNA-1273 vaccine. The material sequenced was CD4+ T cells from PBMCs cultured with HCoV-NL63 spike peptides, taken after COVID-19 vaccination. The receptors shown here come from a human donor who received a COVID-19 vaccine.

The chain recombines TRBV18 with TRBJ1-1; D might be TRBD1 (5 bases). Germline values: CDR1 KGHSH, CDR2 LQKENI. The CDR3 extends over 13 amino acids. The ends were cut back, 3 bases at V and 1 base at J, with 6 bases in the middle. The CDR3 loop is CASSPGQNTEAFF. CDR3 DNA: TGTGCCAGCTCACCCGGACAGAACACTGAAGCTTTCTTT.

This clone counts as large (0.1 to 1%). The V call is TRBV19, the J call TRBJ1-2; D is undetermined. Germline CDR1 and CDR2: LNHDA and SQIVND (reference sequence). Trimming left V 6 bases short and J 1 base short, with 9 bases between. The CDR3 runs to 13 residues. The CDR3 sequence: CASSDTHNYGYTF. CDR3 sequence (DNA): TGTGCCAGTAGCGATACCCATAACTATGGCTACACCTTC.

The chain couples TRBV4-1 to TRBJ1-6; the match to TRBD1 covers 7 bases. The length of the CDR3 is 15 residues. V shed 4 bases, J shed 9 bases, and the junction held 9 bases outside the gene matches. The germline V gene has CDR1 MGHRA and CDR2 YSYEKL. The CDR3 nucleotides read TGCGCCAGCAGCCGAACGACAGGGCAGGGTTCACCCCTCCACTTT. It encodes CASSRTTGQGSPLHF.

This chain connects TRBV18 to TRBJ2-7; 11 positions match TRBD2. Trimming removed 1 base from V and 9 bases from J; junction bases left unmatched: 11. The CDR3 has 16 residues. Germline V gene lookup returns CDR1 KGHSH and CDR2 LQKENI. CDR3: CASSPQVLAGGDLQYF. CDR3 in DNA: TGTGCCAGCTCACCACAGGTCCTAGCGGGGGGCGACCTGCAGTACTTC.

This clone has only one observation. The CDR3 coding sequence is TGTGCCAGCAGCTTAAACCCAGGGAGCTATGGCTACACCTTC. Protein: CASSLNPGSYGYTF. The genes are TRBV7-3 and TRBJ1-2, with D tentatively TRBD1 (5 bases). The CDR3 sequence is 14 residues long. V gave up 1 base and J gave up 4 bases, with 10 bases separating them. Germline CDR1 and CDR2: SGHTA and FQGTGA.

The genes are TRBV11-3 and TRBJ2-3, with 7 bases matching TRBD2. The CDR3 runs 15 residues. Per germline, CDR1 SGHNT and CDR2 YENEEA. J gave up 5 bases and V 1 base, and 6 bases lay outside the gene matches. CDR3 region: CASSLGAGVEDTQYF. The CDR3 region has the DNA TGTGCCAGCAGCTTAGGGGCGGGAGTCGAAGATACGCAGTATTTT.

CDR3 protein: CASSPGGRLRLNEKLFF. CDR3 nucleotides: TGCGCCAGCAGCCCGGGGGGCAGGCTTCGCCTTAATGAAAAACTGTTTTTT. The chain uses TRBV5-1 and TRBJ1-4; D is perhaps TRBD1 (6 bases). The germline CDR1 and CDR2 sequences are SGHRS and YFSETQ. V dropped 4 bases and J dropped 4 bases, with 20 bases sitting between them. The CDR3 covers 17 residues.

This clone turned up a few times. The chain links TRBV2 to TRBJ2-4, with TRBD1 as a possible D gene (7 bases). The CDR3 covers 13 residues. Trimming removed 10 bases from V and 6 bases from J, with 16 bases in between. Germline V gives CDR1 SNHLY, CDR2 FYNNEI. This CDR3 is CATRGDVGNIQYF. Written as DNA, the CDR3 is TGTGCCACCAGGGGGGACGTAGGAAACATTCAGTACTTC.

This clone has just a few counts. The chain combines TRBV6-5 with TRBJ1-2; D uncertain. The germline V gene has CDR1 MNHEY and CDR2 SVGAGI. The germline V and J ends were trimmed by 6 bases and 7 bases, with 12 bases remaining between them. CDR3 length equals 12 residues. CDR3 loop: CASRSGSGGYTF. CDR3 DNA sequence: TGTGCCAGCAGATCCGGTTCGGGTGGCTACACCTTC.

This clone was observed a single time. The rearrangement joins TRBV4-3 to TRBJ1-4, with D possibly TRBD1 on 5 matching bases. Germline V lookup: CDR1 LGHNA, CDR2 YSLEER. The CDR3 is made up of 17 amino acids. The ends were cut back, 2 bases at V and 4 bases at J, with 17 bases in the middle. CDR3 protein: CASSQLGPGAINEKLFF. The CDR3 bases are TGCGCCAGCAGCCAATTGGGGCCCGGGGCCATTAATGAAAAACTGTTTTTT.

V gene TRBV5-1 combines with J gene TRBJ2-1; TRBD2 agrees at 10 bases. Germline CDR1 and CDR2: SGHRS and YFSETQ. Trimming took 3 bases from V and 7 from J; bases not matched to a gene: 7. The CDR3 sequence is 15 residues long. The CDR3 sequence is CASSSASGGKNEQFF. For the CDR3, the DNA is TGCGCCAGCAGCTCCGCTAGCGGGGGTAAGAATGAGCAGTTCTTC.

This chain connects TRBV2 to TRBJ2-2; TRBD1 matches at 7 bases. The CDR3 totals 15 residues. V trimming: 7 bases; J trimming: 7 bases; junction bases outside the gene matches: 12. Germline V gives CDR1 SNHLY, CDR2 FYNNEI. The CDR3 is CASTFDRAEDGELFF. The CDR3 DNA is TGTGCCAGCACCTTCGACAGGGCGGAGGACGGGGAGCTGTTTTTT.

V and J are TRBV30 and TRBJ1-5; maybe TRBD1 (5 bases). The CDR3 sequence is 17 residues long. CDR1 is GTSNPN and CDR2 is SVGIG in the germline V gene (reference sequence). V lost 2 bases and J lost 0, with 17 bases in between. The CDR3 spells CAWSSGGSILSNQPQHF. The CDR3 nucleotides read TGTGCCTGGAGTTCGGGGGGATCCATCCTTAGCAATCAGCCCCAGCATTTT. Full variable domain (rest looked up from reference TRBV30 and TRBJ1-5): SQTIHQWPATLVQPVGSPLSLECTVEGTSNPNLYWYRQAAGRGLQLLFYSVGIGQISSEVPQNLSASRPQDRQFILSSKKLLLSDSGFYLCAWSSGGSILSNQPQHFGDGTRLSIL.

The V gene is TRBV7-2, the J gene TRBJ1-6, with D possibly being TRBD1 (5 bases). The germline V gene has CDR1 SGHTA and CDR2 FQGNSA. The CDR3 extends over 15 amino acids. Trimming cost V 2 bases and J 12 bases, with 17 bases left between them. The CDR3 DNA follows: TGTGCCAGCAGCTTATTTTCCCGGCAGGGTCAACCCCTCCACTTT. This translates into CASSLFSRQGQPLHF.